This T cell receptor beta chain was recovered during a study of shared clonotypes between healthy human individuals. In the study overall: Three plates each covered CD4 naive and memory; CD8 naive two, CD8 memory one.

Splitting of each subset's genomic DNA was done evenly across several immunoSEQ plates. The protocol was immunoSEQ multiplex PCR, while the TCRdb copy is restricted to in-frame clones and leaves out a portion. Of 2 million to 3 million clones listed, approximately 94% are singletons. The V and J ends lost 0 bases and 1 base respectively, with 10 bases between them. CDR3 length: 15 residues. In germline, CDR1 is SGHRS, CDR2 YFSETQ. CD4+ cells underwent separation, giving CD45RA+ naive and CD45RA-negative memory subsets. The chain carries TRBV5-1 and TRBJ1-1; TRBD1 might be the D (6 bases). The sample comprised naive CD4+ T cells from PBMCs. The sample's subset: CD45RA+ positively selected. The clonotype comes from a man between 18 and 29 years old in good health. Some clones in this sample may be carry-over from other donors' samples. CDR3 DNA sequence: TGCGCCAGCAGCTTGGAGCCAGGGGCGAACACTGAAGCTTTCTTT. Translated: CASSLEPGANTEAFF.